This T cell receptor beta chain comes out of a study of immune evolution from preneoplasia to lung adenocarcinoma. Overall study results and limits: Normal lung had highest clonality; later lesions appeared denser, more diverse. Normal lung had the highest top T cell clone frequencies.

Comments on this clone: The target antigen is unknown.

Some clones are missing from TCRdb's copy, which holds only in-frame ones; the method was immunoSEQ multiplex PCR. This table holds several thousand clones, roughly three quarters found once. Patient tissue came from resections in Japan or China, 2014–2017. The CDR3 has 11 residues. Germline V gene data show CDR1 as LNHDA and CDR2 as SQIVND (reference sequence). Trimming pared 6 bases from V and 1 base from J, leaving 3 bases between. The receptor was isolated from a person aged 70 to 85 with lung adenocarcinoma. The sample taken for sequencing was FFPE minimally invasive lung adenocarcinoma tissue. The gene calls are TRBV19 and TRBJ1-1; unclear D gene. DNA for the CDR3: TGTGCCAGTAGGGCGAACACTGAAGCTTTCTTT. It codes for CASRANTEAFF.